Listed here is a single TCR beta chain. The sample comes from a study of Graves' ophthalmopathy and Graves' hyperthyroidism. TCR beta CDR3 amplification used RNA transcripts. HTBI-primed RT-PCR formed the first round, and a multiplex PCR formed the second. TCRdb called the multiplex PCR reads again in MiXCR, with one record for every CDR3 protein. The sample gives 57,000 or so distinct CDR3 sequences, more than 40% of which show up once; about 4.9% is in the top ten. Diagnosis was based on clinical symptoms, serum thyroxine, TRAb, thyroid ultrasound and orbital computed tomography. Germline CDR1 is SGDLS and CDR2 is YYNGEE. The CDR3 totals 16 residues.

The V gene is TRBV9, the J gene TRBJ2-5; 7 nucleotides match TRBD1. Judging by the DNA end, TRBJ2-7 fits better; the J call may be wrong. The clonotype comes from an adult woman with Graves' ophthalmopathy. Input material: peripheral blood. CDR3 amino acids: CASSAGWTGSSYEQYF. The CDR3 DNA is TGTGCCAGCAGCGCTGGGTGGACAGGAAGCTCCTACGAGCAGTACTTC.